These 19 T cell receptor beta chains originate from one sample sequenced in a study of graft-versus-host responses after intestinal transplantation. The antigens of these receptors remain unknown. Assay used: immunoSEQ multiplex PCR; TCRdb lists only in-frame clones, some missing. This sample has 77,000 or so clones, with roughly 94% found just once. The sequences come from unstimulated CD8+ T cells sorted from spleen or lymph node cells, collected before intestinal transplant. The source is a human donor who received an intestinal transplant.

The chain has TRBV6-1 and TRBJ2-2; 7 positions match TRBD1. The CDR3 runs 15 residues. Germline-derived CDR1 and CDR2 are MNHNS and SASEGT. The V and J ends lost 5 bases and 3 bases, in that order; junction bases with no gene match: 6. The CDR3 coding sequence is TGTGCCAGCAGTTCTCCCGACAGGGACACCGGGGAGCTGTTTTTT. It encodes CASSSPDRDTGELFF.

This chain links TRBV5-4 with TRBJ2-1; D may be TRBD1 (6 bases). This CDR3 region has 13 residues. V lost 4 bases and J 6 bases, leaving 11 bases between the germline ends. Germline-derived CDR1 and CDR2 are SGHNT and YYREEE (reference sequence). The CDR3 here is CASSENRANEQFF. CDR3 DNA: TGTGCCAGCAGCGAGAACAGGGCCAATGAGCAGTTCTTC.

This clone appeared a single time. The V gene is TRBV7-9, the J gene TRBJ1-2; 7 nucleotides match TRBD1. Germline V gene data show CDR1 as SEHNR and CDR2 as FQNEAQ (reference sequence). V shed 5 bases, J shed 5 bases, and the junction held 11 bases outside the gene matches. This CDR3 is built from 15 residues. CDR3 nucleotide sequence: TGTGCCAGCAGCCTCCCCGAGGGGGCGCTATATGGCTACACCTTC. This sequence encodes CASSLPEGALYGYTF.

The chain employs TRBV6-5 and TRBJ1-2; the D is unclear. The CDR3 has 13 residues. Trimming pared 8 bases from V and 3 bases from J, leaving 13 bases between. In germline, CDR1 is MNHEY, CDR2 SVGAGI. The CDR3 protein is CASGVGSHYGYTF. DNA of the CDR3: TGTGCCAGCGGGGTCGGGAGTCACTATGGCTACACCTTC.

V is TRBV27 and J is TRBJ1-1; D unclear. The germline V gene encodes CDR1 MNHEY and CDR2 SMNVEV (reference sequence). The CDR3 length is 16 residues. The germline V and J ends were trimmed by 2 bases and 4 bases, with 17 bases remaining between them. The CDR3 DNA follows: TGTGCCAGCAGTTTAGGAGGCTCGGGATACGTCACTGAAGCTTTCTTT. This codes for CASSLGGSGYVTEAFF.

The rearrangement joins TRBV6-5 to TRBJ1-6; D is possibly TRBD1 (5 bases). Between the trimmed V and J ends, which lost 0 bases and 6 bases, there was a span of 6 bases. The germline V gene encodes CDR1 MNHEY and CDR2 SVGAGI. CDR3 length: 14 residues. Here the CDR3 reads CASSYSGGNSPLHF. The CDR3 DNA reads as TGTGCCAGCAGTTACTCGGGGGGTAATTCACCCCTCCACTTT.

This CDR3 reads CATSTGTSGANEQFF. CDR3 in DNA: TGTGCCACCTCTACGGGGACTAGCGGGGCCAATGAGCAGTTCTTC. This chain connects TRBV27 to TRBJ2-1; 13 bases match TRBD2. CDR3 size: 15 residues. Germline lookup yields CDR1 MNHEY and CDR2 SMNVEV (reference sequence). After removal of 10 bases from V and 6 bases from J, the junction contained 9 bases not matched to a gene.

The rearrangement links TRBV2 to TRBJ2-1; the match to TRBD2 covers 10 bases. Germline CDR1 is SNHLY and CDR2 is FYNNEI. Losses at the gene ends were 5 bases for V and 5 bases for J; bases not matched to a gene: 24. This CDR3 region has 21 residues. In DNA form, the CDR3 reads TGTGCCAGCAGTCCGACCAACGCTCTCCTAGCGGGAGCTTCCCTGAACAATGAGCAGTTCTTC. Its protein is CASSPTNALLAGASLNNEQFF.

This chain connects TRBV27 to TRBJ2-1; D possibly matches TRBD1 or TRBD2 (6 bases each). With 7 bases removed from V and 5 bases from J, the gap between germline ends came to 18 bases. This CDR3 spans 15 amino acids. Looked up from germline, CDR1 is MNHEY and CDR2 is SMNVEV (reference sequence). The CDR3 DNA reads TGTGCCAGCAATGAGGGGGGCGCATCCCACAATGAGCAGTTCTTC. This encodes CASNEGGASHNEQFF.

The J gene is TRBJ2-1, the V gene TRBV6-5; D is possibly TRBD1 (5 bases). The CDR3 extends over 11 amino acids. CDR1 is MNHEY and CDR2 is SVGAGI in the germline V gene. V was shortened by 6 bases and J by 8 bases, with 8 bases between the two germline ends. The CDR3 coding sequence is TGTGCCAGCAGGGTAGGGGATGAGCAGTTCTTC. This gives the protein CASRVGDEQFF.

The genes are TRBV2 and TRBJ1-2; 10 bases match TRBD1. Germline lookup yields CDR1 SNHLY and CDR2 FYNNEI. With 3 bases clipped from V and 4 bases from J, the junction kept 5 bases outside the gene matches. This CDR3 comprises 15 residues. The CDR3 bases are TGTGCCAGCAGTGATGTCGGGACAGGGGTCTATGGCTACACCTTC. Its translation is CASSDVGTGVYGYTF. Filled out from reference TRBV2 and TRBJ1-2, the complete variable domain reads EPEVTQTPSHQVTQMGQEVILRCVPISNHLYFYWYRQILGQKVEFLVSFYNNEISEKSEIFDDQFSVERPDGSNFTLKIRSTKLEDSAMYFCASSDVGTGVYGYTFGSGTRLTVV.

This sequence joins TRBV28 and TRBJ1-1; 7 bases are shared with TRBD1. The CDR3 consists of 14 residues. CDR1 is MDHEN, CDR2 SYDVKM, per germline. The V and J ends lost 5 bases and 4 bases, in that order; junction bases with no gene match: 7. CDR3 sequence (DNA): TGTGCCAGCAGTAGCCGACAGGGTGGCACTGAAGCTTTCTTT. Its translation is CASSSRQGGTEAFF.

V is TRBV4-1 and J is TRBJ2-1; 9 bases match TRBD1. The germline CDR1 and CDR2 sequences are MGHRA and YSYEKL. This CDR3 has 16 residues. The junction had 10 bases not matched to a gene; V was cut back by 4 bases and J by 6 bases. This CDR3 is CASSRLWDREGNEQFF. Written as DNA, the CDR3 is TGCGCCAGCAGCCGGCTGTGGGACAGGGAGGGCAATGAGCAGTTCTTC.

The V and J genes are TRBV4-1 and TRBJ2-7; 8 nucleotides match TRBD1. Germline V gene data show CDR1 as MGHRA and CDR2 as YSYEKL. This CDR3 comprises 14 residues. V lost 10 bases to trimming and J lost 0 bases; unmatched junction nucleotides: 8. Here the CDR3 DNA reads TGCGCCACTTCGACAGGGGCCAACTCCTACGAGCAGTACTTC. Protein: CATSTGANSYEQYF.

This chain joins TRBV6-5 and TRBJ2-1; possible D gene TRBD2, 5 bases. CDR3 length: 11 residues. Germline-derived CDR1 and CDR2 are MNHEY and SVGAGI. V lost 6 bases and J lost 8, with 8 bases in between. This CDR3 reads CASRTRDEQFF. The CDR3 nucleotides read TGTGCCAGCAGAACTAGGGATGAGCAGTTCTTC.

J is TRBJ2-3 and V is TRBV5-1, with 8 bases identical to TRBD1. J lost 4 bases, V lost 4 bases, and 2 bases had no gene match. Germline assignment: CDR1 SGHRS and CDR2 YFSETQ. The CDR3 is 13 amino acids. The CDR3 DNA reads TGCGCCAGCAGCCGGACAGGGCCAGATACGCAGTATTTT. This codes for CASSRTGPDTQYF.

This rearrangement joins TRBV30 to TRBJ2-1; D tentatively fits TRBD1 or TRBD2 (6 bases each). The CDR3 is made up of 13 amino acids. The germline V gene encodes CDR1 GTSNPN and CDR2 SVGIG (reference sequence). Trimming removed 2 bases at V and 10 bases at J, with 15 bases between. CDR3 DNA sequence: TGTGCCTGGAGTCCCACCGGGGGCGACGAGCAGTTCTTC. It yields the protein CAWSPTGGDEQFF.

The chain carries TRBV25-1 and TRBJ1-2; no firm D call. The CDR3 is made up of 13 amino acids. Germline values: CDR1 MGHDK, CDR2 SYGVNS. The V end lost 1 base, the J end lost 4 bases, and 7 bases lay between the germline ends. CDR3 region: CASSESNGYGYTF. The CDR3 region has the DNA TGTGCCAGCAGTGAATCCAACGGCTATGGCTACACCTTC.

This clone was seen only once. An end of the junction differs from the germline gene, which may be a read error. The rearrangement links TRBV19 to TRBJ2-1; D perhaps matches TRBD2 (7 bases). This CDR3 has 14 residues. Looked up from germline, CDR1 is LNHDA and CDR2 is SQIVND (reference sequence). This CDR3 reads CASSISGGDNGQFF. In DNA, the CDR3 is TGTGCCAGTAGTATATCTGGGGGGGACAATGGGCAGTTCTTC.